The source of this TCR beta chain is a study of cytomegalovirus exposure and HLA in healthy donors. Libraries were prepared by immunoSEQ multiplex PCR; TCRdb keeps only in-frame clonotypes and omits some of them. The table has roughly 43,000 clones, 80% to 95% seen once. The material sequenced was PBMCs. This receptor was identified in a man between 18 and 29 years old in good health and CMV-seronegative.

CDR3 sequence (DNA): TGTGCCAGCAGCTTGCAAGGGGGCGGTCAGCCCCAGCATTTT. Amino acids: CASSLQGGGQPQHF. J is TRBJ1-5 and V is TRBV5-4; 7 nucleotides align to TRBD1. The germline V gene has CDR1 SGHNT and CDR2 YYREEE (reference sequence). V shed 1 base and J 6 bases; nucleotides not matched to a gene: 4. CDR3 length: 14 residues.